This T cell receptor (beta chain) stems from a study of cytomegalovirus exposure and HLA in healthy donors. Findings of the study overall: It was reported that the classifier diagnosed cytomegalovirus status with high specificity and sensitivity in both the original and validation cohorts. The tendency of first-cohort TCR clusters to co-occur in the roughly 120 validation repertoires was identified by a subsequent analysis. CMV antigen specificity was confirmed in vitro for a few CMV-associated chains. The study labeled 150 to 200 TCR beta chains cytomegalovirus-associated.

Libraries were prepared by immunoSEQ multiplex PCR; TCRdb keeps only in-frame clonotypes and omits some of them. The sample records roughly 230,000 clones, roughly 87% being singletons. V shed 6 bases, J shed 1 base, and the junction held 9 bases outside the gene matches. The germline gives CDR1 MNHEY, CDR2 SMNVEV (reference sequence). This CDR3 has 15 residues. Comment on this clone: The antigen remains unidentified.

The sequenced sample was PBMCs. The chain employs TRBV27 and TRBJ2-7; 7 bases align to TRBD1. The receptor comes from a woman in her twenties or thirties in good health and CMV-seronegative. In DNA, the CDR3 is TGTGCCAGCAGCTTCGAGGGACAGTATTCCTACGAGCAGTACTTC. Protein: CASSFEGQYSYEQYF.